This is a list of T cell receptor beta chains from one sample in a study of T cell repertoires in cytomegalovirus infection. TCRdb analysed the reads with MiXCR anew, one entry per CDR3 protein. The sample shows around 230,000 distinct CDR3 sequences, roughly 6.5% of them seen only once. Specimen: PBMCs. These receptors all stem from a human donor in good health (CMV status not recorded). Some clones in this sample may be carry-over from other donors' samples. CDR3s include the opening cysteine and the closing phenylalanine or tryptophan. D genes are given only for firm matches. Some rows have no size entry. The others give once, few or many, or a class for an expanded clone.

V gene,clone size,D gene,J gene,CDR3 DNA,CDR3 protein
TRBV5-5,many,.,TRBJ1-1,TGTGCCAGCAGCTGGGGGGGACACTTGAACACTGAAGCTTTCTTT,CASSWGGHLNTEAFF
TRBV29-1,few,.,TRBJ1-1,TGCAGCGTTGTGCGGGGGGCTTGGACTGAAGCTTTCTTT,CSVVRGAWTEAFF
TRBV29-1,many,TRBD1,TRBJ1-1,TGCAGCGCCATGACAGGGGGCGCGGGTGAAGCTTTCTTT,CSAMTGGAGEAFF
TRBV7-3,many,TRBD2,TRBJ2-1,TGTGCCAGCAGCTTAGATCCAGCGGGGAATCGCAATGAGCAGTTCTTC,CASSLDPAGNRNEQFF
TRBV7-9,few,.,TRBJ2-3,TGTGCCAGCAGCTTAGAGTCAGATACGCAGTATTTT,CASSLESDTQYF
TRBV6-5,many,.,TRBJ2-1,TGTGCCAGCAGTTACCGAGGGGGGAGCTCCTACAATGAGCAGTTCTTC,CASSYRGGSSYNEQFF
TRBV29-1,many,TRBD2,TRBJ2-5,TGCAGCGTTGGGTTCGGACTAGCGGGGGGACAAGAGACCCAGTACTTC,CSVGFGLAGGQETQYF
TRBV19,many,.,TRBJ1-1,TGTGCCAGTAGTCCTGGGGGCGGACCTGAAGCTTTCTTT,CASSPGGGPEAFF
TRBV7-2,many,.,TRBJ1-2,TGTGCCAGCAGCCACCGCGGGGGGTCGGACTATGGCTACACCTTC,CASSHRGGSDYGYTF
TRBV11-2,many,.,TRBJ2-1,TGTGCCAGCAGCTTAGGCAGGCAGAACTACAATGAGCAGTTCTTC,CASSLGRQNYNEQFF
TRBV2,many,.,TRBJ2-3,TGTGCCAGCAGAGACAGGACAAACACAGATACGCAGTATTTT,CASRDRTNTDTQYF
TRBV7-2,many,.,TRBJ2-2,TGTGCCAGCAGCTCTGGGAACGGCGGGGAGCTGTTTTTT,CASSSGNGGELFF
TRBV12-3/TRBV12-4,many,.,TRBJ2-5,TGTGCCAGCAGTTCTAGGTTCCAAGAGACCCAGTACTTC,CASSSRFQETQYF
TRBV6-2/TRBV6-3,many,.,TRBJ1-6,TGTGCCAGCAGTTACTCGACTACTCCCAATTCACCCCTCCACTTT,CASSYSTTPNSPLHF
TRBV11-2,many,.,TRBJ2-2,TGTGCCAGCAGCTCCGTGGGGGGGGGCCGGGATGGCGGGGAGCTGTTTTTT,CASSSVGGGRDGGELFF
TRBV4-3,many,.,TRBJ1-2,TGCGCCAGCAGCCAAGATGGGGGGGTTGTTGGCTACACCTTC,CASSQDGGVVGYTF
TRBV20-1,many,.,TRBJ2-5,TGCAGTGCTAGCCTGACAGGCCTCCAAGAGACCCAGTACTTC,CSASLTGLQETQYF
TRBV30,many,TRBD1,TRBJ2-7,TGTGCCTGGACAGAACCGGGACAGGGATACCACGAGCAGTACTTC,CAWTEPGQGYHEQYF
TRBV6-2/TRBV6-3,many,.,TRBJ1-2,TGTGCCAGCAGTCCTCGGACATCAGGTGGCTACACCTTC,CASSPRTSGGYTF
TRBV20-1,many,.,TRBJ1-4,TGCAGTGCTAGTAGCCCAGCTGAGAATGAAAAACTGTTTTTT,CSASSPAENEKLFF
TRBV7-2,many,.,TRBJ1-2,TGTGCCAGCAGCCTTAGGGGCAGGGTTGGCGGCTACACCTTC,CASSLRGRVGGYTF
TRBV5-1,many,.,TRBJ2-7,TGCGCCAGCAGCTTGAAGGAATCAGGCTACGAGCAGTACTTC,CASSLKESGYEQYF
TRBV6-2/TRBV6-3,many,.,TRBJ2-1,TGTGCCAGCAGAGTTCGGGGGGCCACCTACAATGAGCAGTTCTTC,CASRVRGATYNEQFF
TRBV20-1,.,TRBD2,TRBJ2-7,TGCAGTGCTAGAGATCGGGATAGCGGGAGCTACGAGCAGTACTTC,CSARDRDSGSYEQYF
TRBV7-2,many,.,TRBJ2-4,TGTGCCAGCAGCACGCCCCTGGGGGGAAACATTCAGTACTTC,CASSTPLGGNIQYF
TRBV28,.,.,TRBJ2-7,TGTGCCAGCAGTTTGAAGGTATACGAGCAGTACTTC,CASSLKVYEQYF
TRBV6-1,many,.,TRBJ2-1,TGTGCCAGCAAGGAAGCGGGTTTCAATGAGCAGTTCTTC,CASKEAGFNEQFF
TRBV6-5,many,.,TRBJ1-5,TGTGCCAGCAGTCTCCGCCGCGAGGGAGGTCAGCCCCAGCATTTT,CASSLRREGGQPQHF
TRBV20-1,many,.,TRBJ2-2,TGCAGTGCTATTTTTCAGGGGCCCAGGGGGGAGCTGTTTTTT,CSAIFQGPRGELFF
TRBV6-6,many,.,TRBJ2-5,TGTGCCAGCAATTCTTACGGGGGCATCCAAGAGACCCAGTACTTC,CASNSYGGIQETQYF
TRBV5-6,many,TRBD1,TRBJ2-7,TGTGCCAGCAGCTTCCGGGACAGGGCCACCTACGAGCAGTACTTC,CASSFRDRATYEQYF
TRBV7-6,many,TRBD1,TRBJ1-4,TGTGCCAGCAGCTCGCAACAGGGGGTGGTGGAAAAACTGTTTTTT,CASSSQQGVVEKLFF
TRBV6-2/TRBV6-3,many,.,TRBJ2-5,TGTGCCAGCAGTTCCCATCTACCGGAGACCCAGTACTTC,CASSSHLPETQYF
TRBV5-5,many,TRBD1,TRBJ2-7,TGTGCCAGCAGCTTTACAGGGGGCGACCCTAAGGGCGAGCAGTACTTC,CASSFTGGDPKGEQYF
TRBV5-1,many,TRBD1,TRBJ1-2,TGCGCCAGCAGAACGTTGCCGACAGGGAACGACTATGGCTACACCTTC,CASRTLPTGNDYGYTF
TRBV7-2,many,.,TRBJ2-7,TGTGCCAGCAGTTCCGGCCTGGACGAGCAGTACTTC,CASSSGLDEQYF
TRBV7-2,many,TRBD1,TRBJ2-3,TGTGCCAGCAGCGGACAGGCGGGCCTAAGACCAGATACGCAGTATTTT,CASSGQAGLRPDTQYF
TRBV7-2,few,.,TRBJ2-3,TGTGCCAGCAGCTTAACCGGGACGAGCGAGTATTTT,CASSLTGTSEYF
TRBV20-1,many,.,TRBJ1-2,TGCAGTGCTCCCCAGAGGGGGGGTGACGGCTACACCTTC,CSAPQRGGDGYTF
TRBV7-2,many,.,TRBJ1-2,TGTGCCAGCAGCTTAGAGTCGGTAACGCCGGGTGGCTACACCTTC,CASSLESVTPGGYTF
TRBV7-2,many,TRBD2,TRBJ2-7,TGTGCCAGCAGCTTACTCGCCAGCGGGGGCACCTACGAGCAGTACTTC,CASSLLASGGTYEQYF
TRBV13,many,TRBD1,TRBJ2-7,TGTGCCAGCAGCTTCCGGGGGCAGGGGGCGATGTACTTC,CASSFRGQGAMYF
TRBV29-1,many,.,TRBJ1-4,TGCAGCGTGGACACAGGAGAAAAACTGTTTTTT,CSVDTGEKLFF
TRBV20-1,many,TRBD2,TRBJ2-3,TGCAGTGCTAGATACCCTAGCGGGGGGAGGGATACGCAGTATTTT,CSARYPSGGRDTQYF
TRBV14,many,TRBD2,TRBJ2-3,TGTGCCAGCAGCCAAGATCGCGGGAGCGATACGCAGTATTTT,CASSQDRGSDTQYF